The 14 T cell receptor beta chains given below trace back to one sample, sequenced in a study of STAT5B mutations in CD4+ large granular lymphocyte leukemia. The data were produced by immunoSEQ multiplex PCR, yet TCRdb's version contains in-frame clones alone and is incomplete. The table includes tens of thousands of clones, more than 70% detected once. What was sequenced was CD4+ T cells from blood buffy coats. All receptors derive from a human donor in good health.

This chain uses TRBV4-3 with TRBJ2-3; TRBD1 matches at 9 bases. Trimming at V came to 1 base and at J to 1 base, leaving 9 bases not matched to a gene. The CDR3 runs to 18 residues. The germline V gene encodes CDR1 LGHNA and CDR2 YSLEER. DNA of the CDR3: TGCGCCAGCAGCCAAGCCGGGACAGGGAGGGGAGGCACAGATACGCAGTATTTT. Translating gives CASSQAGTGRGGTDTQYF.

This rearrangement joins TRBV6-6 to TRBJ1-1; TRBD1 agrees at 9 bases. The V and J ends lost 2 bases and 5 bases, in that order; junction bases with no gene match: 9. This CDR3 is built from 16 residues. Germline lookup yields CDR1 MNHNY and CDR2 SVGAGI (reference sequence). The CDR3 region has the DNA TGTGCCAGCAGTTACAGCCTGACAGGGGGTGCAACTGAAGCTTTCTTT. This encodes CASSYSLTGGATEAFF.

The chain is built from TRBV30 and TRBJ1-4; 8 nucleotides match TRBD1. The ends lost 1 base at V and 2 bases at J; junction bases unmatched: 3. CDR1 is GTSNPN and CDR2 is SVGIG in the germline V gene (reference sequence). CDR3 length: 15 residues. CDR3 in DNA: TGTGCCTGGAGTGAGACAGGGGTGACTAATGAAAAACTGTTTTTT. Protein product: CAWSETGVTNEKLFF.

This CDR3 reads CASSLGGRRRTDTQYF. CDR3 in DNA: TGTGCCAGCAGCTTGGGTGGACGCAGGAGAACAGATACGCAGTATTTT. The chain has TRBV7-2 and TRBJ2-3; D is ambiguous. V lost 3 bases and J lost 3, with 16 bases in between. Germline V gives CDR1 SGHTA, CDR2 FQGNSA. The CDR3 is 16 amino acids.

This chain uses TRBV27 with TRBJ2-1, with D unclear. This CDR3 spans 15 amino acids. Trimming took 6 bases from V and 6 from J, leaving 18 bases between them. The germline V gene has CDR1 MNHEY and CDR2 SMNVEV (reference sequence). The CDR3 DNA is TGTGCCAGCAGCCCTACAAGGGCGCGAGGCAATGAGCAGTTCTTC. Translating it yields CASSPTRARGNEQFF.

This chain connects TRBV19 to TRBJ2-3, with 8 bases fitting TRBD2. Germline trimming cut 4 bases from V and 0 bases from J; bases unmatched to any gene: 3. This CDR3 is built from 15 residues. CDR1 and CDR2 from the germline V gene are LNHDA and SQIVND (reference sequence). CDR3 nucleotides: TGTGCCAGTAGTAGAGCGGGAGCTAGCACAGATACGCAGTATTTT. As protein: CASSRAGASTDTQYF.

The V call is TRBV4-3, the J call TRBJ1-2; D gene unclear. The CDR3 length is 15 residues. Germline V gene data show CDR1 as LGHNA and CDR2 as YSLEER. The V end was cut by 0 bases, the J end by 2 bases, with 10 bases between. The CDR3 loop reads CASSQDSAGNYGYTF. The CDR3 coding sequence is TGCGCCAGCAGCCAAGATTCTGCCGGGAACTATGGCTACACCTTC.

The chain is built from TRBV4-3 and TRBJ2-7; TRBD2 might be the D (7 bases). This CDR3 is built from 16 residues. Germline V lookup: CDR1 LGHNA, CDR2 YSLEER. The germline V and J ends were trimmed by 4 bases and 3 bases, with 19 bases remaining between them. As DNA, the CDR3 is TGCGCCAGCAGCCTTAACCGAGGGGGGGAGATCTACGAGCAGTACTTC. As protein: CASSLNRGGEIYEQYF.

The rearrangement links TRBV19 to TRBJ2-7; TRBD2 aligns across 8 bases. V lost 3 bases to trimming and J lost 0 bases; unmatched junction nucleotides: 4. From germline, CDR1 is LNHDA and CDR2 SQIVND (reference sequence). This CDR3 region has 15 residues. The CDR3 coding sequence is TGTGCCAGTAGTATTAGCGGGACTAGCTCCTACGAGCAGTACTTC. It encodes CASSISGTSSYEQYF.

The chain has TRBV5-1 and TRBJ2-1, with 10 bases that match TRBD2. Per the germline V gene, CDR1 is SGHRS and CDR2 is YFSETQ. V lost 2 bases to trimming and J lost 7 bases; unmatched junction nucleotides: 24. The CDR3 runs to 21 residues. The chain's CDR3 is CASSFGPPKTSGTNRRNEQFF. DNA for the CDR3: TGCGCCAGCAGCTTCGGCCCGCCCAAAACTAGCGGGACTAACCGACGAAATGAGCAGTTCTTC.

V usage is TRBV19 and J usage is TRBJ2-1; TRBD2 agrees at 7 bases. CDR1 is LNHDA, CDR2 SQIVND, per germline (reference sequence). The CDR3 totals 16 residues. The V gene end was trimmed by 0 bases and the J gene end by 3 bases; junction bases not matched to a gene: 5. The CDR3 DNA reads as TGTGCCAGTAGTATAGATCGGCGGGGGTTCTACAATGAGCAGTTCTTC. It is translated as CASSIDRRGFYNEQFF.

DNA of the CDR3: TGCAGCGTTGAGGGCAGGGGGACTAATGAAAAACTGTTTTTT. Amino acid sequence: CSVEGRGTNEKLFF. The rearrangement links TRBV29-1 to TRBJ1-4, with 7 positions matching TRBD1. Germline trimming cut 3 bases from V and 2 bases from J; bases unmatched to any gene: 3. Germline V gives CDR1 SQVTM, CDR2 ANQGSEA. The CDR3 totals 14 residues.

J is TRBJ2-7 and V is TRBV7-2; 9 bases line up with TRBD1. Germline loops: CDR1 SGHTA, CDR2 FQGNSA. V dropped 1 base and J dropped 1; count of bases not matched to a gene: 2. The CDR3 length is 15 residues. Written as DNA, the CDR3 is TGTGCCAGCAGCTTAGAAGGACAGGGGTCCTACGAGCAGTACTTC. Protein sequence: CASSLEGQGSYEQYF.

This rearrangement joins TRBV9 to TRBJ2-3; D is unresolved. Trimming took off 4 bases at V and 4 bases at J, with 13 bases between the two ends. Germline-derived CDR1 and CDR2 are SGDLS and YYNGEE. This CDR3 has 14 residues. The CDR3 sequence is CASSPHPRPDTQYF. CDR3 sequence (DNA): TGTGCCAGCAGCCCTCACCCAAGACCAGATACGCAGTATTTT.